Listed here are 22 T cell receptor beta chains from one sample, sequenced in a study of blood T cell repertoires in COVID-19. TCRdb keeps only in-frame clones here, not all; method: immunoSEQ multiplex PCR. The table records a few hundred thousand clones, approximately 93% of them present only once. Sequencing was carried out using PBMCs or T cells enriched from blood (not recorded which). Receptors were obtained from a woman aged 40 to 50 who had been exposed to COVID-19.

The rearrangement joins TRBV6-5 to TRBJ1-6, with TRBD1 matching 8 bases. CDR3 length: 14 residues. Unmatched junction bases numbered 7, after V lost 8 bases and J lost 7 bases. In germline, CDR1 is MNHEY, CDR2 SVGAGI. The CDR3 DNA is TGTGCCAGCGATCCGGGACAGGTGAATTCACCCCTCCACTTT. It translates to CASDPGQVNSPLHF.

J is TRBJ2-5 and V is TRBV11-3; D might be TRBD2 (5 bases). Deletions cut 5 bases from V and 1 base from J, with 17 bases between. The germline V gene has CDR1 SGHNT and CDR2 YENEEA. The CDR3 loop spans 16 amino acids. The CDR3 loop reads CASSPRPLAIQETQYF. CDR3 DNA sequence: TGTGCCAGCAGCCCCCGTCCGCTAGCTATCCAAGAGACCCAGTACTTC.

As DNA, the CDR3 is TGTGCCAGCAGCTACCGACTAGTCGGGGAGACCCAGTACTTC. Translation: CASSYRLVGETQYF. V is TRBV9 and J is TRBJ2-5; weak D call: TRBD2 (6 bases). Trimming removed 4 bases at V and 5 bases at J, with 15 bases between. Germline V lookup: CDR1 SGDLS, CDR2 YYNGEE. This CDR3 contains 14 residues.

This clone has only one observation. This chain joins TRBV3-1 (or the pseudogene TRBV3-2) and TRBJ1-2, with D possibly matching TRBD1 (5 bases). This CDR3 has 14 amino acids. V lost 5 bases and J lost 0, with 10 bases in between. Germline CDR1 and CDR2: LGHDT and YNNKEL (reference sequence). DNA of the CDR3: TGTGCCAGCAGCTTAACGACAGCTAACTATGGCTACACCTTC. Translation: CASSLTTANYGYTF.

The chain joins TRBV7-6 to TRBJ2-7; 7 nucleotides agree with TRBD1. This CDR3 region has 16 residues. J gave up 2 bases and V 0 bases, and 7 bases lay outside the gene matches. The V gene's germline CDR1 is SGHVS and CDR2 FNYEAQ. The CDR3 region has the DNA TGTGCCAGCAGCTTAGCGACCGGGACAGAAACCTACGAGCAGTACTTC. This translates into CASSLATGTETYEQYF.

The chain uses TRBV28 and TRBJ1-5; D possibly corresponds to TRBD1 (5 bases). This CDR3 contains 14 residues. Trimming shortened V by 6 bases and J by 10 bases, and 19 bases separated the two germline ends. CDR1 is MDHEN, CDR2 SYDVKM, per germline. This CDR3 is CASSKRGGVRPQHF. The CDR3 DNA reads TGTGCCAGCAGCAAACGGGGAGGGGTGAGACCCCAGCATTTT.

The chain couples TRBV4-1 to TRBJ2-4; D remains unclear. The germline V gene encodes CDR1 MGHRA and CDR2 YSYEKL. This CDR3 contains 16 residues. Trimming removed 1 base from V and 6 bases from J, with 16 bases in between. The CDR3 loop reads CASSQGVSPVRNIQYF. The CDR3 region has the DNA TGCGCCAGCAGCCAAGGTGTAAGTCCGGTAAGAAACATTCAGTACTTC.

The chain links TRBV5-1 to TRBJ1-1; unclear D gene. The CDR3 consists of 15 residues. V was pared by 4 bases and J by 1 base, with 14 bases between. Germline V gene data show CDR1 as SGHRS and CDR2 as YFSETQ. The CDR3 DNA reads TGCGCCAGCAGCCCGCGGACTGTTTCGAACACTGAAGCTTTCTTT. Translation gives CASSPRTVSNTEAFF.

This rearrangement joins TRBV9 to TRBJ2-7; D uncertain. The CDR3 loop spans 15 amino acids. The ends were cut back, 0 bases at V and 2 bases at J, with 12 bases in the middle. Germline V gene sequence: CDR1 SGDLS, CDR2 YYNGEE. In nucleotides, the CDR3 is TGTGCCAGCAGCGTAGAACCCCAGGCCCCCTACGAGCAGTACTTC. Translating gives CASSVEPQAPYEQYF.

The J gene is TRBJ2-7, the V gene TRBV5-1; 8 nucleotides agree with TRBD1. Germline V gene data show CDR1 as SGHRS and CDR2 as YFSETQ. The V and J ends lost 4 bases and 4 bases, in that order; junction bases with no gene match: 10. The CDR3 extends over 15 amino acids. CDR3: CASSAGDRGGYEQYF. In DNA, the CDR3 is TGCGCCAGCAGCGCGGGCGACAGGGGTGGATACGAGCAGTACTTC.

The chain links TRBV6-5 to TRBJ1-1, with D maybe TRBD1 (6 bases). The germline V gene encodes CDR1 MNHEY and CDR2 SVGAGI. Deletions cut 6 bases from V and 7 bases from J, with 21 bases between. The CDR3 runs to 15 residues. Here the CDR3 DNA reads TGTGCCAGCAGACCAGAGATGGGGGCCTATGATGAAGCTTTCTTT. This gives the protein CASRPEMGAYDEAFF.

The rearrangement uses TRBV5-1 and TRBJ2-1; 7 bases line up with TRBD2. Looked up from germline, CDR1 is SGHRS and CDR2 is YFSETQ. The CDR3 spans 15 residues. Trimming cost V 6 bases and J 8 bases; bases outside gene matches: 14. The CDR3 here is CASKLVAGPSDEQFF. Here the CDR3 DNA reads TGCGCCAGCAAACTCGTAGCGGGTCCTTCGGATGAGCAGTTCTTC.

The rearrangement joins TRBV3-1 (or the pseudogene TRBV3-2) to TRBJ2-1; tentative D call: TRBD2 (6 bases). CDR1 and CDR2 (germline): LGHDT, YNNKEL (reference sequence). The CDR3 is made up of 19 amino acids. V gave up 2 bases and J gave up 1 base, with 21 bases separating them. CDR3 sequence: CASSQLGLQGGRSYNEQFF. CDR3 DNA sequence: TGTGCCAGCAGCCAACTAGGGCTGCAGGGAGGTAGGTCCTACAATGAGCAGTTCTTC.

The chain combines TRBV19 with TRBJ1-5; possibly TRBD1 for D (5 bases). Germline CDR1 reads LNHDA; CDR2 reads SQIVND (reference sequence). Between the trimmed V and J ends, which lost 6 bases and 3 bases, there was a span of 12 bases. CDR3 length: 14 amino acids. CDR3 residues: CASRPRELNQPQHF. CDR3 DNA sequence: TGTGCCAGTAGACCCAGGGAACTCAATCAGCCCCAGCATTTT.

The chain carries TRBV27 and TRBJ2-6, with D uncertain. The V end was cut by 0 bases, the J end by 0 bases, with 12 bases between. The CDR3 has 18 residues. CDR1 and CDR2 (germline): MNHEY, SMNVEV (reference sequence). The CDR3 DNA follows: TGTGCCAGCAGTTTATCTAGTGTTGGTGGCTCTGGGGCCAACGTCCTGACTTTC. Amino acid sequence: CASSLSSVGGSGANVLTF. The variable domain in full, completed from reference TRBV27 and TRBJ2-6, reads EAQVTQNPRYLITVTGKKLTVTCSQNMNHEYMSWYRQDPGLGLRQIYYSMNVEVTDKGDVPEGYKVSRKEKRNFPLILESPSPNQTSLYFCASSLSSVGGSGANVLTFGAGSRLTVL.

V is TRBV18 and J is TRBJ1-4, with no clear D. Germline CDR1 reads KGHSH; CDR2 reads LQKENI. This CDR3 has 14 amino acids. Between the trimmed V and J ends, which lost 1 base and 7 bases, there was a span of 10 bases. This CDR3 is CASSPQVRSEKLFF. The CDR3 DNA is TGTGCCAGCTCACCACAGGTCCGGAGTGAAAAACTGTTTTTT.

This chain uses TRBV6-5 with TRBJ1-4; D gene unclear. CDR1 MNHEY and CDR2 SVGAGI come from the germline V gene. This CDR3 contains 13 residues. The V end was cut by 7 bases, the J end by 5 bases, with 11 bases between. The CDR3 coding sequence is TGTGCCAGCAAACTAAGCCCAAATGAAAAACTGTTTTTT. Translated, it gives CASKLSPNEKLFF.

This chain uses TRBV15 with TRBJ2-3; D remains unclear. V was pared by 3 bases and J by 3 bases, with 10 bases between. The CDR3 loop spans 14 amino acids. CDR1 LNHNV and CDR2 YYDKDF come from the germline V gene (reference sequence). The CDR3 DNA sequence: TGTGCCACCAGCAGTCTATCCATGACAGATACGCAGTATTTT. It is translated as CATSSLSMTDTQYF.

The rearrangement links TRBV9 to TRBJ1-1, with 11 bases matching TRBD1. Germline lookup yields CDR1 SGDLS and CDR2 YYNGEE. The CDR3 consists of 15 residues. With 2 bases clipped from V and 7 bases from J, the junction kept 7 bases outside the gene matches. CDR3 amino acids: CASSVGQGAQGEAFF. In DNA, the CDR3 is TGTGCCAGCAGCGTTGGACAGGGGGCGCAGGGTGAAGCTTTCTTT. Supplemented by reference TRBV9 and TRBJ1-1, the full variable domain reads DSGVTQTPKHLITATGQRVTLRCSPRSGDLSVYWYQQSLDQGLQFLIQYYNGEERAKGNILERFSAQQFPDLHSELNLSSLELGDSALYFCASSVGQGAQGEAFFGQGTRLTVV.

This clone was recorded only once. The chain couples TRBV5-1 to TRBJ1-1, with TRBD1 matching over 9 bases. V was pared by 2 bases and J by 1 base, with 3 bases of the junction left unmatched. This CDR3 region has 15 residues. Germline V gene lookup returns CDR1 SGHRS and CDR2 YFSETQ. DNA for the CDR3: TGCGCCAGCAGCTTCCGACAGGGGGGGAACACTGAAGCTTTCTTT. Translating gives CASSFRQGGNTEAFF.

This clone was recorded once. The V call is TRBV19, the J call TRBJ1-4, with D uncertain. Germline CDR1 and CDR2: LNHDA and SQIVND (reference sequence). The ends were cut back, 8 bases at V and 5 bases at J, with 6 bases in the middle. The CDR3 has 11 residues. The CDR3 region is CASSFNEKLFF. For the CDR3, the DNA is TGTGCCAGTTCCTTCAATGAAAAACTGTTTTTT.

This chain uses TRBV7-9 with TRBJ1-2; possible D gene TRBD1, 6 bases. The CDR3 is 13 residues long. Trimming stripped 0 bases from V and 6 bases from J, with 8 bases between. Germline values: CDR1 SEHNR, CDR2 FQNEAQ (reference sequence). CDR3 amino acids: CASSLAQGHGYTF. CDR3 sequence (DNA): TGTGCCAGCAGCTTAGCACAGGGTCATGGCTACACCTTC.